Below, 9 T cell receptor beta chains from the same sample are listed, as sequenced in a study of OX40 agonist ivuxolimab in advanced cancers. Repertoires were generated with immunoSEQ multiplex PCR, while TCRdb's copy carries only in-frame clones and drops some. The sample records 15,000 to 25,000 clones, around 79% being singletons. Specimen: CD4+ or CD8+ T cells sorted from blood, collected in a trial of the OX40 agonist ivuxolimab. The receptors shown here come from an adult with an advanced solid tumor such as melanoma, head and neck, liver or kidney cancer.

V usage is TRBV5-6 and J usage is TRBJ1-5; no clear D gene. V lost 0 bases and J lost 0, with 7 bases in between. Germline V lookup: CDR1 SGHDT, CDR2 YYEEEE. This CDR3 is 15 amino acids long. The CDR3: CASSLVQDSNQPQHF. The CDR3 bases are TGTGCCAGCAGCTTGGTCCAGGATAGCAATCAGCCCCAGCATTTT.

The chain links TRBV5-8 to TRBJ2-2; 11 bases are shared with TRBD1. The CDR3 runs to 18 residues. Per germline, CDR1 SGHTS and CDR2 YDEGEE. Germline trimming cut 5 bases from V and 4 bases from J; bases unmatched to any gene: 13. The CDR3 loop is CASSIASWGTGGTGELFF. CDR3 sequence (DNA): TGTGCCAGCAGTATAGCCTCCTGGGGGACAGGGGGCACCGGGGAGCTGTTTTTT.

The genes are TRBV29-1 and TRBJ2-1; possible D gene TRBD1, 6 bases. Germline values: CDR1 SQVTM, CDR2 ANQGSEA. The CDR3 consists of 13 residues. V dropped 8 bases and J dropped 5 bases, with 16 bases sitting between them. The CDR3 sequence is CSFLPTGNNEQFF. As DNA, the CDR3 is TGCAGCTTCTTACCGACAGGAAACAATGAGCAGTTCTTC.

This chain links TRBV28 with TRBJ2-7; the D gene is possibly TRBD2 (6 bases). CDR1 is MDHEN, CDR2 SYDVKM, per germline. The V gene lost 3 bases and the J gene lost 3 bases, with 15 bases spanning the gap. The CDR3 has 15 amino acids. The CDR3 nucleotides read TGTGCCAGCAGTTTCCAGTTAAGGGGAGGCTACGAGCAGTACTTC. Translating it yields CASSFQLRGGYEQYF.

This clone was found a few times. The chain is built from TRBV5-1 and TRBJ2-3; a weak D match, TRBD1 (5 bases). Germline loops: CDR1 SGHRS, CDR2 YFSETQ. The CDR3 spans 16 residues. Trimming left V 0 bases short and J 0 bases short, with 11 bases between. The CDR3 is CASSLEGAVSTDTQYF. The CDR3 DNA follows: TGCGCCAGCAGCTTGGAAGGGGCGGTTAGCACAGATACGCAGTATTTT.

The CDR3 bases are TGTGCCAGCAGCCCTGGGACAGGGAACACCGGGGAGCTGTTTTTT. It translates to CASSPGTGNTGELFF. This sequence joins TRBV5-4 and TRBJ2-2; 8 nucleotides align to TRBD1. CDR3 length equals 15 residues. With 4 bases clipped from V and 1 base from J, the junction kept 3 bases outside the gene matches. Germline CDR1 and CDR2: SGHNT and YYREEE (reference sequence).

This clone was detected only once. The DNA for the CDR3 is TGTGCCAGCAGCTTGTGGGTGGCAGGGAATGAAAAACTGTTTTTT. Translating gives CASSLWVAGNEKLFF. This sequence joins TRBV5-6 and TRBJ1-4, with D possibly matching TRBD1 (5 bases). The CDR3 has 15 amino acids. Trimming took 1 base from V and 5 from J, leaving 12 bases between them. Per the germline V gene, CDR1 is SGHDT and CDR2 is YYEEEE.

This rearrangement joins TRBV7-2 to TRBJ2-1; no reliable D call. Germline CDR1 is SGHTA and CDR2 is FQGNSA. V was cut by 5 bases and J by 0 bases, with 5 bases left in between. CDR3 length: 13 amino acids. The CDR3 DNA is TGTGCCAGCAGCCCTGTCTCCTACAATGAGCAGTTCTTC. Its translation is CASSPVSYNEQFF.

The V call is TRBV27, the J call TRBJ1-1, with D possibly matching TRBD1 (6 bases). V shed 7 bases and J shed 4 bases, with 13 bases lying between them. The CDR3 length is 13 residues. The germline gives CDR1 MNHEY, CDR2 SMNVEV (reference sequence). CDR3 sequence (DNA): TGTGCCAGCACTAAAGGACAGCGCACTGAAGCTTTCTTT. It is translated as CASTKGQRTEAFF.